What follows are 22 T cell receptor beta chains derived from one specimen sequenced in a study of T cells in Graves' hyperthyroidism and ophthalmopathy. TCR beta CDR3 regions were amplified from RNA. HTBI primers were used for first-round RT-PCR of the TCR CDR3. MiXCR, run by TCRdb on the multiplex PCR reads, gives a single entry per CDR3 protein. The sample lists about 700,000 distinct CDR3 sequences; around 15% were seen once. Sequencing used blood. Receptors originate from a woman younger than 30 with Graves' hyperthyroidism.

This clonotype was seen at least ten times. J is TRBJ1-4 and V is TRBV28; no firm D call. The germline V and J ends were trimmed by 5 bases and 9 bases, with 13 bases remaining between them. This CDR3 is 13 amino acids long. From germline, CDR1 is MDHEN and CDR2 SYDVKM. This CDR3 reads CASSMTTRKKLFF. In DNA form, the CDR3 reads TGTGCCAGCAGTATGACCACCCGGAAAAAACTGTTTTTT.

This clonotype was seen many times. The chain uses TRBV29-1 and TRBJ2-1, with TRBD2 matching 13 bases. In germline, CDR1 is SQVTM, CDR2 ANQGSEA. The length of the CDR3 is 17 residues. V lost 6 bases to trimming and J lost 0 bases; unmatched junction nucleotides: 8. The CDR3 reads CSVDGTSGKSSYNEQFF. CDR3 sequence (DNA): TGCAGCGTCGACGGGACTAGCGGGAAGAGCTCCTACAATGAGCAGTTCTTC.

There are many counts of this clonotype. This rearrangement joins TRBV2 to TRBJ2-7, with D possibly TRBD2 on 5 matching bases. In germline, CDR1 is SNHLY, CDR2 FYNNEI. This CDR3 comprises 13 residues. V shed 10 bases and J shed 3 bases, with 16 bases lying between them. The CDR3 region is CAIMTLGGYEQYF. CDR3 coding DNA: TGTGCCATCATGACACTTGGAGGCTACGAGCAGTACTTC.

The V call is TRBV6-1, the J call TRBJ1-1, with D possibly being TRBD1 (5 bases). In germline, CDR1 is MNHNS, CDR2 SASEGT. V dropped 5 bases and J dropped 10 bases, with 26 bases sitting between them. The CDR3 extends over 16 amino acids. The CDR3 nucleotides read TGTGCCAGCAGTCCCAACATCGTACGGGGGAACCCGGCAGCTTTCTTT. Protein sequence: CASSPNIVRGNPAAFF.

This clonotype has a count of ten or more. The V gene is TRBV7-8, the J gene TRBJ2-1; D not resolved. The germline V gene has CDR1 SGHVS and CDR2 FQNEAQ. The CDR3 extends over 16 amino acids. Trimming took 6 bases from V and 5 from J, leaving 20 bases between them. CDR3 residues: CASRRPEWLSHNEQFF. CDR3 DNA: TGTGCCAGCAGACGTCCCGAATGGCTATCCCACAATGAGCAGTTCTTC.

Concerning this clonotype itself: The junction and the germline gene differ at one end; a read error may be behind it. The rearrangement joins TRBV24-1 to TRBJ2-3, with D possibly being TRBD1 (7 bases). Germline CDR1 reads KGHDR; CDR2 reads SFDVKD. The CDR3 spans 15 residues. As DNA, the CDR3 is TGTGCCACCAGTGACCGGGGGACAGCTCAAGATTCGCAGTATTTT. This translates into CATSDRGTAQDSQYF.

This clonotype has more than one count but fewer than ten. V gene TRBV3-1 combines with J gene TRBJ2-7; D tentatively fits TRBD1 or TRBD2 (5 bases each). The V end was cut by 0 bases, the J end by 0 bases, with 12 bases between. CDR1 and CDR2 from the germline V gene are LGHDT and YNNKEL (reference sequence). This CDR3 has 16 residues. This chain's CDR3 is CASSQDSGTVSYEQYF. CDR3 bases: TGTGCCAGCAGCCAAGACTCGGGGACGGTCTCCTACGAGCAGTACTTC.

The chain joins TRBV14 to TRBJ2-5; unclear D gene. Trimming stripped 5 bases from V and 2 bases from J, with 9 bases between. From germline, CDR1 is SGHDN and CDR2 FVKESK. The CDR3 is 13 residues long. The CDR3 reads CASSKLPQETQYF. CDR3 DNA sequence: TGTGCCAGCAGCAAACTACCTCAAGAGACCCAGTACTTC.

This clonotype was counted ten times or more. The rearrangement joins TRBV2 to TRBJ1-6; D perhaps matches TRBD1 (6 bases). V was trimmed by 3 bases and J by 3 bases, leaving 27 bases between them. The CDR3 has 21 amino acids. CDR1 and CDR2 (germline): SNHLY, FYNNEI. The CDR3: CASSDIFLDSKSPFYNSPLHF. DNA for the CDR3: TGTGCCAGCAGTGATATCTTCCTGGACAGCAAGTCTCCGTTCTATAATTCACCCCTCCACTTT. Filled out from reference TRBV2 and TRBJ1-6, the complete variable domain reads EPEVTQTPSHQVTQMGQEVILRCVPISNHLYFYWYRQILGQKVEFLVSFYNNEISEKSEIFDDQFSVERPDGSNFTLKIRSTKLEDSAMYFCASSDIFLDSKSPFYNSPLHFGNGTRLTVT.

The V and J genes are TRBV14 and TRBJ2-1; 14 bases match TRBD2. Germline loops: CDR1 SGHDN, CDR2 FVKESK. The junction had 5 bases not matched to a gene; V was cut back by 5 bases and J by 8 bases. CDR3 length: 15 residues. The chain's CDR3 is CASSTGLAGVDEQFF. CDR3 DNA: TGTGCCAGCAGCACGGGACTAGCGGGAGTGGATGAGCAGTTCTTC.

In this sample, this clonotype turned up many times. The chain combines TRBV7-6 with TRBJ2-3; D might be TRBD2 (6 bases). CDR3 size: 19 residues. V gave up 2 bases and J gave up 3 bases, with 24 bases separating them. Germline V gene lookup returns CDR1 SGHVS and CDR2 FNYEAQ. CDR3 protein: CASSLTNYITSLQTDTQYF. For the CDR3, the DNA is TGTGCCAGCAGCTTAACCAATTACATAACTAGCCTCCAGACAGATACGCAGTATTTT.

This rearrangement joins TRBV10-3 to TRBJ2-3, with D uncertain. This CDR3 is built from 13 residues. Germline assignment: CDR1 ENHRY and CDR2 SYGVKD. The ends were cut back, 7 bases at V and 2 bases at J, with 10 bases in the middle. CDR3 coding DNA: TGTGCCATCAACTCTAGGGCCACAGATACGCAGTATTTT. Its translation is CAINSRATDTQYF.

In its sample, this clonotype was seen a few times. The CDR3: CASITRGGVGEQYF. The CDR3 DNA reads TGTGCCAGCATCACCCGGGGGGGGGTGGGGGAGCAGTACTTC. The chain employs TRBV28 and TRBJ2-7, with 8 bases that match TRBD2. The CDR3 contains 14 residues. The V segment lost 7 bases and the J segment 7 bases; nucleotides outside the gene matches: 12. Germline CDR1 and CDR2: MDHEN and SYDVKM.

This clonotype was seen only a few times. With a much larger clone just one base away, this may be a read error. The chain carries TRBV30 and TRBJ2-1; D ambiguous. V was trimmed by 3 bases and J by 12 bases, leaving 12 bases between them. Germline CDR1 reads GTSNPN; CDR2 reads SVGIG (reference sequence). The CDR3 is 11 amino acids. In DNA, the CDR3 is TGTGCCTGGAGCCAAGGTCCTGGGCAGTTCTTC. Protein sequence: CAWSQGPGQFF.

J is TRBJ2-4 and V is TRBV5-5; tentative D call: TRBD1 (6 bases). The CDR3 totals 14 residues. The V end lost 1 base, the J end lost 7 bases, and 12 bases lay between the germline ends. Germline CDR1 and CDR2: SGHKS and YYEKEE (reference sequence). CDR3 sequence: CASSLTGTWNIQYF. CDR3 DNA: TGTGCCAGCAGCTTGACAGGGACGTGGAACATTCAGTACTTC.

Many counts were recorded for this clonotype. V is TRBV7-9 and J is TRBJ2-5, with D uncertain. The CDR3 has 16 amino acids. V dropped 3 bases and J dropped 0 bases, with 14 bases sitting between them. Germline-derived CDR1 and CDR2 are SEHNR and FQNEAQ (reference sequence). In nucleotides, the CDR3 is TGTGCCAGCAGCTTTGGAGAGCAGAAGTACCAAGAGACCCAGTACTTC. Translated: CASSFGEQKYQETQYF.

This clonotype was recorded at least ten times. J is TRBJ2-7 and V is TRBV2; D may correspond to TRBD1 or TRBD2 (7 bases each). V lost 9 bases to trimming and J lost 2 bases, with 20 bases between them. CDR1 and CDR2 from the germline V gene are SNHLY and FYNNEI. The CDR3 extends over 15 amino acids. CDR3: CASRPGEGAAYEQYF. CDR3 nucleotide sequence: TGTGCCAGTCGGCCAGGGGAGGGGGCCGCCTACGAGCAGTACTTC.

This clonotype was recorded at least ten times. The chain recombines TRBV11-3 with TRBJ2-7; 13 positions agree with TRBD2. CDR3 length equals 15 residues. Germline-derived CDR1 and CDR2 are SGHNT and YENEEA. The junction had 2 bases not matched to a gene; V was cut back by 0 bases and J by 6 bases. The CDR3 region has the DNA TGTGCCAGCAGCTTAGAAGGACTAGCGGGAGCCGAGCAGTACTTC. Amino acids: CASSLEGLAGAEQYF.

Many counts were recorded for this clonotype. The chain links TRBV6-1 to TRBJ1-5, with unresolved D. CDR3 length: 14 residues. V lost 0 bases to trimming and J lost 6 bases, with 9 bases between them. Germline CDR1 and CDR2: MNHNS and SASEGT. CDR3 region: CASSEAGGSQPQHF. In DNA, the CDR3 is TGTGCCAGCAGTGAAGCTGGAGGAAGTCAGCCCCAGCATTTT.

The rearrangement links TRBV29-1 to TRBJ2-7, with 13 bases matching TRBD2. The CDR3 length is 15 residues. The V gene's germline CDR1 is SQVTM and CDR2 ANQGSEA. V lost 1 base, J lost 0 bases, and 0 bases stayed unmatched. DNA of the CDR3: TGCAGCGTTGAAGGGACTAGCGGGAGCTCCTACGAGCAGTACTTC. Residues: CSVEGTSGSSYEQYF.

The V call is TRBV10-3, the J call TRBJ1-2; D call uncertain. This CDR3 spans 11 amino acids. In germline, CDR1 is ENHRY, CDR2 SYGVKD. V was cut by 4 bases and J by 5 bases, with 5 bases left in between. The CDR3, as DNA: TGTGCCATCAGTGTGGGGTATGGCTACACCTTC. It specifies CAISVGYGYTF.

At least ten counts were recorded for this clonotype. The chain combines TRBV28 with TRBJ2-7, with no clear D. With 4 bases removed from V and 5 bases from J, the gap between germline ends came to 18 bases. This CDR3 contains 15 residues. Germline loops: CDR1 MDHEN, CDR2 SYDVKM. In DNA, the CDR3 is TGTGCCAGCAGTTCGTTCATCCTCGACCGACACGAGCAGTACTTC. It encodes CASSSFILDRHEQYF. The full variable domain, its missing parts supplied by reference TRBV28 and TRBJ2-7, is DVKVTQSSRYLVKRTGEKVFLECVQDMDHENMFWYRQDPGLGLRLIYFSYDVKMKEKGDIPEGYSVSREKKERFSLILESASTNQTSMYLCASSSFILDRHEQYFGPGTRLTVT.